This T cell receptor (beta chain) originates from a study of blood T cell repertoires in COVID-19. About this clone: Different DNA sequences within this sample yield the same CDR3.

Enrolled during active infection, Seattle patients were then followed longitudinally. The CDR3 runs 12 residues. Trimming took 4 bases from V and 7 from J, leaving 8 bases between them. This table comes from immunoSEQ multiplex PCR, and its TCRdb copy is limited to in-frame clones, with some not included. The sample has 540,000 or so clones; roughly 91% are singletons. The TCR was taken from a woman in her fifties or sixties with COVID-19, enrolled during active disease. The sequencing sample was made of peripheral blood. The chain links TRBV12-3 or TRBV12-4 to TRBJ2-1; D might be TRBD1 (5 bases). CDR3 nucleotide sequence: TGTGCCAGCAGTTCCAGGGTTAATGAGCAGTTCTTC. Translated: CASSSRVNEQFF.